This T cell receptor (beta chain) was recovered during a study of Graves' ophthalmopathy and Graves' hyperthyroidism. Per germline, CDR1 MGHRA and CDR2 YSYEKL. CDR3 length equals 16 residues. The ends lost 4 bases at V and 2 bases at J; junction bases unmatched: 9. The table lists this clonotype with a few counts. Antigen: not known. Findings and limits, study-wide: The blood repertoire also included most expanded thyroid clonotypes above 0.001 frequency. Ophthalmopathy progression was predicted by the model at approximately 70% sensitivity and about 72% specificity.

The authors amplified TCR beta CDR3 regions, and they did so from RNA transcripts for repertoire sequencing. HTBI primers served in a first-round RT-PCR, which a second-round multiplex PCR followed. One entry per CDR3 protein results from TCRdb running MiXCR on the multiplex PCR reads. Of over a million distinct CDR3 sequences in the sample, around a third were seen once. Specimen: peripheral blood or thyroid tissue (not recorded which). The TCR was taken from an adult man with Graves' hyperthyroidism. The rearrangement links TRBV4-1 to TRBJ2-7, with 9 bases that match TRBD2. The CDR3 is CASSPSMWTSAYEQYF. As DNA, the CDR3 is TGCGCCAGCAGCCCAAGCATGTGGACTAGCGCCTACGAGCAGTACTTC.